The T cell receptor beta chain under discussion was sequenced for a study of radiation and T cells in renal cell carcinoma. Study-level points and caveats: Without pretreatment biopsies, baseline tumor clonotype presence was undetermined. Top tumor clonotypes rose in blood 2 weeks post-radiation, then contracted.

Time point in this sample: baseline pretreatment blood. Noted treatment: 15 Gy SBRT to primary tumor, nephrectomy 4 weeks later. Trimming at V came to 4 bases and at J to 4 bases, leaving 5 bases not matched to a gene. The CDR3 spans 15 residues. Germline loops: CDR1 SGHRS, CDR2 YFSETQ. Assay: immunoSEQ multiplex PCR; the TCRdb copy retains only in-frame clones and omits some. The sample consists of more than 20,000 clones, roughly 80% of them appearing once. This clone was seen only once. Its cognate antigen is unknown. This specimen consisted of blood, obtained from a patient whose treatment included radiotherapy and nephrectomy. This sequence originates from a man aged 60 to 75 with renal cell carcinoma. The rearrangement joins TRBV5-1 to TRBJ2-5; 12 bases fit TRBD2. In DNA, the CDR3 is TGCGCCAGCAGCCGGACTAGCGGGAAGGGAGAGACCCAGTACTTC. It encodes CASSRTSGKGETQYF.